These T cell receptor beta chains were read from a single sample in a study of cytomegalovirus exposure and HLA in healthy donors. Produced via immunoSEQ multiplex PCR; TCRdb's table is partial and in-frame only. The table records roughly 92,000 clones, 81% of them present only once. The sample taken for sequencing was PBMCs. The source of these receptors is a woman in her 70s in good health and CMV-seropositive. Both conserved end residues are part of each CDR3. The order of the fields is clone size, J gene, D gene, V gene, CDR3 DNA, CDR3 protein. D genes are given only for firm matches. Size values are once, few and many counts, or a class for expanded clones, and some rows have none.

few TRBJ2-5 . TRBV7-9 TGTGCCAGCAGCCGAACCATTTTAGTGGGGAGAGGAGAGACCCAGTACTTC CASSRTILVGRGETQYF
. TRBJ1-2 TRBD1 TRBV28 TGTGCCAGCAGTCAATCTGGGGACAGAGCTTATGGCTACACCTTC CASSQSGDRAYGYTF
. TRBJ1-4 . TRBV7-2 TGTGCCAGCAGCCACTCCGAAAAGGGGGGGAATGAAAAACTGTTTTTT CASSHSEKGGNEKLFF
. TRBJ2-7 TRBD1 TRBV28 TGTGCCAGCAGTACCCGGGACAGAACCCTCTACGAGCAGTACTTC CASSTRDRTLYEQYF
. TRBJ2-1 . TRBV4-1 TGCGCCAGCAGCGATCTGGCTAGCCGGAGTTTTAAGAATGAGCAGTTCTTC CASSDLASRSFKNEQFF
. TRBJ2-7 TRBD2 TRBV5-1 TGCGCCAGCAGCTCGGGACTAGCGGGAGGGAGGACCTACGAGCAGTACTTC CASSSGLAGGRTYEQYF
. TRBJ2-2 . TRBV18 TGTGCCAGCTCACTCACTCTCAGGGATAACACCGGGGAGCTGTTTTTT CASSLTLRDNTGELFF
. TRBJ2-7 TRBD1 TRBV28 TGTGCCAGCAGTTTATCGGGACAGGACTACGAGCAGTACTTC CASSLSGQDYEQYF
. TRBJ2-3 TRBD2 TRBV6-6 TGTGCCAGCAGCCCGACTAGCGGGAGTTCAGATACGCAGTATTTT CASSPTSGSSDTQYF
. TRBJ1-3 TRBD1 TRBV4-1 TGCGCCAGCAGCCCTCGACAGGGGGCCTCTGGAAACACCATATATTTT CASSPRQGASGNTIYF
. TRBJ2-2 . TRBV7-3 TGTGCCAGCAGCTCGCTCGGAGGGGCCGGGGAGCTGTTTTTT CASSSLGGAGELFF
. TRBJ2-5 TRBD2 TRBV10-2 TGCGCCAGCAGTAACGGGAGGCAAGAGACCCAGTACTTC CASSNGRQETQYF
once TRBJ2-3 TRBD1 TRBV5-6 TGTGCCAGCAGCCTGACAGGGGCCCCAGATACGCAGTATTTT CASSLTGAPDTQYF
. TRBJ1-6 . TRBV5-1 TGCGCCAGCAGCCCACAGGGTAGCTCCTATAATTCACCCCTCCACTTT CASSPQGSSYNSPLHF
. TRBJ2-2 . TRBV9 TGTGCCAGCAGCGTAGAGGGGTCTTACACCGGGGAGCTGTTTTTT CASSVEGSYTGELFF
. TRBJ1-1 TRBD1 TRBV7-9 TGTGCCAGCAGCTCTGACAGGGGGTCGGACACTGAAGCTTTCTTT CASSSDRGSDTEAFF
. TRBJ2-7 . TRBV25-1 TGTGCCAGCAGTGGCCCTAAGTCCTACGAGCAGTACTTC CASSGPKSYEQYF
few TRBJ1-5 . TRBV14 TGTGCCAGCAGCCAACTAGTAAATCAGCCCCAGCATTTT CASSQLVNQPQHF
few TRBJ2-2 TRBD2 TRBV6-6 TGTGCCAGCAGTTATTTTCTAGCGGGAGACGGCGGGGAGCTGTTTTTT CASSYFLAGDGGELFF
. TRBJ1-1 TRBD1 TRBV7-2 TGTGCCAGCAGTTACCGGACAGGGGGCTGGGGGACTGAAGCTTTCTTT CASSYRTGGWGTEAFF
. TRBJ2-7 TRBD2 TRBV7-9 TGTTCCAGCAGCTCAAGCGGGGCTACGCGACAGTACTTC CSSSSSGATRQYF
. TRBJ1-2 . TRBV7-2 TGTGCCAGCAGCTTAGGCACCATCGCAGGGGTCGGAGGCTACACCTTC CASSLGTIAGVGGYTF
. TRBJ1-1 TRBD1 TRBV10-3 TGTGCCATCAGTGAGTCCGGACAGGGTAACACTGAAGCTTTCTTT CAISESGQGNTEAFF
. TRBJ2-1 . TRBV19 TGTGCCAGTTCTCCGGGACTTCCCCTATTCTTC CASSPGLPLFF
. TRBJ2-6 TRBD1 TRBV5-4 TGTGCCAGCAGCTGGAAGGGACAGGGGTTTAGTGGGGCCAACGTCCTGACTTTC CASSWKGQGFSGANVLTF
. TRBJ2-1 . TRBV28 TGTGCCAGCAGTTTAAGTCTAGCTTACAATGAGCAGTTCTTC CASSLSLAYNEQFF
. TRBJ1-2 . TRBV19 TGTGCCAGTAGTAACAGGGACTATGGCTACACCTTC CASSNRDYGYTF
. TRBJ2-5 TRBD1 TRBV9 TGTGCCAGCAGCCAGACAGGGGGCAAAGAGACCCAGTACTTC CASSQTGGKETQYF
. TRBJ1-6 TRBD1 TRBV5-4 TGTGCCAGCAAGGGGGCGCAGAATTCACCCCTCCACTTT CASKGAQNSPLHF
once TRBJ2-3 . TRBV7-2 TGTGCCAGCAGCTTAATTCGCGGGAGCACAGATACGCAGTATTTT CASSLIRGSTDTQYF
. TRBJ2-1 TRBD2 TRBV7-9 TGTGCCAGCAGCTTAGCGAATTATAGCGGGAGCTCCTACAATGAGCAGTTCTTC CASSLANYSGSSYNEQFF
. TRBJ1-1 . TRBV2 TGTGCCAGCAGTGAACAGAGGGGGTCGGGAGCTTTCTTT CASSEQRGSGAFF
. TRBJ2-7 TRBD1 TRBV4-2 TGTGCCAGCAGCCACCCCAAGAGGGGACAGGGGTCCTACGAGCAGTACTTC CASSHPKRGQGSYEQYF
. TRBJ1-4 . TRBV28 TGTGCCAGCAGCCCCTCCGGGACAAAGAATGAAAAACTGTTTTTT CASSPSGTKNEKLFF
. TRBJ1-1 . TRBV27 TGTGCCAGCAGGAACAGGATGAACACTGAAGCTTTCTTT CASRNRMNTEAFF
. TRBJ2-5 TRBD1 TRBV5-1 TGCGCCAGCAGCTTGACGGGACAGGGGGCTGGAGAGACCCAGTACTTC CASSLTGQGAGETQYF
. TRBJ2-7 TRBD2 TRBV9 TGTGCCAGCTCCGGAGCGGGGGGGCTCGAGCAGTACTTC CASSGAGGLEQYF
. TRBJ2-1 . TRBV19 TGTGCCAGTAGCCCGCTAGGCCCCTCCTACAATGAGCAGTTCTTC CASSPLGPSYNEQFF
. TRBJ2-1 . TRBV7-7 TGTGCTAGCAGCTTACCGTTGTCCGGTGAGCAGTTCTTC CASSLPLSGEQFF
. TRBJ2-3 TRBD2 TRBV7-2 TGTGCCAGCAGTATAGGTACTAGCGCGAACACAGATACGCAGTATTTT CASSIGTSANTDTQYF
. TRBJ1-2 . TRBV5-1 TGCGCCAGCAGCACAGAACAGGGTTCGGGCGGCTACACCTTC CASSTEQGSGGYTF
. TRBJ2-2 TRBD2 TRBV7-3 TGTGCCAGCAGCTTATCACGGACTAGATTTCGCCCCGGGGAGCTGTTTTTT CASSLSRTRFRPGELFF
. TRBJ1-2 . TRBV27 TGTGCCAGCAGTTTACGGGTGAGGGATGGCTACACCTTC CASSLRVRDGYTF
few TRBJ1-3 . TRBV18 TGTGCCAGCTCACCCAACCCACTTTATGGAAACACCATATATTTT CASSPNPLYGNTIYF